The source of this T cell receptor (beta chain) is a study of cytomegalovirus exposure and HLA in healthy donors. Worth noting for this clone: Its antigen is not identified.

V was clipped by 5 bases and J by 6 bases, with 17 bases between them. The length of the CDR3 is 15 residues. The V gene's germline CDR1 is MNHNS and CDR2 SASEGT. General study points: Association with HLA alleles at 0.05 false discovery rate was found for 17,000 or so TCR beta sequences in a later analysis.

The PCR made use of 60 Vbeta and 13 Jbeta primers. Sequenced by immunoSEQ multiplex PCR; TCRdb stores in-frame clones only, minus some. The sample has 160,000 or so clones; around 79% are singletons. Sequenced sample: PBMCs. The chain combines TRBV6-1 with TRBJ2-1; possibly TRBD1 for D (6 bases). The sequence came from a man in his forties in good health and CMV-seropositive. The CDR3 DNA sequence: TGTGCCAGCAGTATCGGGGCAGGGGTCTCCAATGAGCAGTTCTTC. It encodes CASSIGAGVSNEQFF.